Listed below are T cell receptor beta chains from one sample, sequenced in a study of Graves' ophthalmopathy and Graves' hyperthyroidism. One entry per CDR3 protein, called by TCRdb with MiXCR from the multiplex PCR reads. This table holds 620,000 or so distinct CDR3 sequences, over 20% found once. The sequencing sample was made of peripheral blood. Receptor source: a woman aged 18 to 35 with stable Graves' hyperthyroidism. Some clones in this sample may be carry-over from other donors' samples. CDR3s include the opening cysteine and the closing phenylalanine or tryptophan. The D gene is left open where the match is weak. Size values are once, few and many counts, or a class for expanded clones, and some rows have none.

J gene,clone size,V gene,D gene,CDR3 protein,CDR3 DNA
TRBJ2-7,few,TRBV6-1,.,CASKGQLVYEQYF,TGTGCCAGCAAAGGGCAGTTGGTCTACGAGCAGTACTTC
TRBJ2-7,many,TRBV10-3,.,CAISEFSGHLSYEQYF,TGTGCCATCAGTGAGTTTTCGGGACACCTCTCCTACGAGCAGTACTTC
TRBJ2-3,.,TRBV25-1,TRBD1,CASGPDRGDTQYF,TGTGCCAGTGGACCCGACAGGGGAGATACGCAGTATTTT
TRBJ2-2,many,TRBV24-1,TRBD2,CATRSSGTDGELFF,TGTGCCACCAGGTCTAGCGGGACAGACGGGGAGCTGTTTTTT
TRBJ1-6,many,TRBV7-2,.,CASSARPQIGGSPLHF,TGTGCCAGCAGCGCACGGCCGCAGATAGGTGGATCACCCCTCCACTTT
TRBJ1-1,many,TRBV19,.,CASTETTVRNTEAFF,TGTGCCAGTACCGAAACGACCGTAAGGAACACTGAAGCTTTCTTT
TRBJ1-5,.,TRBV2,.,CASSLLVHNQPQHF,TGTGCCAGCAGTCTGCTAGTCCACAATCAGCCCCAGCATTTT
TRBJ2-5,few,TRBV30,TRBD1,CAWSVLGQGPGTQYF,TGTGCCTGGAGTGTACTGGGACAGGGGCCAGGGACCCAGTACTTC
TRBJ2-7,many,TRBV5-1,.,CASSSQDNEQYF,TGCGCCAGCAGCTCGCAAGACAACGAGCAGTACTTC
TRBJ2-2,.,TRBV25-1,.,CASSGKGTGELFF,TGTGCCAGCAGTGGGAAGGGCACCGGGGAGCTGTTTTTT
TRBJ1-1,few,TRBV30,.,CAWRGPGQEAFF,TGTGCCTGGAGGGGACCGGGACAAGAAGCTTTCTTT
TRBJ1-1,.,TRBV6-2/TRBV6-3,.,CASRQAEASEAFF,TGTGCCAGCCGACAGGCCGAGGCATCGGAAGCTTTCTTT
TRBJ2-2,many,TRBV27,TRBD2,CASSLLAGGTGELFF,TGTGCCAGCAGTTTGCTAGCGGGAGGCACCGGGGAGCTGTTTTTT
TRBJ2-4,.,TRBV6-1,.,CASREQGGKNIKYF,TGTGCCAGCAGGGAACAGGGCGGCAAAAACATTAAGTACTTC
TRBJ1-1,many,TRBV12-3/TRBV12-4,.,CASGTLTGNEAFF,TGTGCCAGCGGGACCCTCACAGGGAATGAAGCTTTCTTT
TRBJ1-2,many,TRBV20-1,.,CSASGQARDYGYTF,TGCAGTGCTAGTGGGCAGGCCAGGGACTATGGCTACACCTTC
TRBJ1-1,many,TRBV10-1,.,CASSEKRQREAFF,TGCGCCAGCAGTGAGAAGAGACAACGAGAAGCTTTCTTT
TRBJ2-5,many,TRBV2,TRBD2,CASSDGGGGFKTQYF,TGTGCCAGCAGTGATGGCGGGGGAGGGTTCAAGACCCAGTACTTC
TRBJ2-7,.,TRBV24-1,TRBD1,CATTRDSPYEQYF,TGTGCCACCACCCGGGACAGTCCCTACGAGCAGTACTTC
TRBJ1-1,many,TRBV28,.,CASSLGRPLNTEAFF,TGTGCCAGCAGTTTGGGGCGTCCGCTGAACACTGAAGCTTTCTTT
TRBJ1-6,many,TRBV7-9,.,CASSLLDSRSPLHF,TGTGCCAGCAGCTTACTGGACAGCCGTTCACCCCTCCACTTT
TRBJ2-2,many,TRBV6-1,.,CASREVEFSRELFF,TGTGCCAGCAGGGAGGTAGAATTTTCCAGGGAGCTGTTTTTT
TRBJ2-4,many,TRBV11-2,.,CASSPQEGGPRNIQYF,TGTGCCAGCAGCCCCCAGGAGGGGGGGCCTCGAAACATTCAGTACTTC
TRBJ2-5,many,TRBV28,.,CASSWIMWSAAQETQYF,TGTGCCAGCAGTTGGATAATGTGGTCGGCGGCCCAAGAGACCCAGTACTTC
TRBJ2-7,.,TRBV20-1,TRBD2,CSARDQRGSSYEQYF,TGCAGTGCTAGAGATCAGCGGGGAAGCTCCTACGAGCAGTACTTC
TRBJ2-5,many,TRBV7-9,TRBD2,CASSQGAASGAQETQYF,TGTGCCAGCAGCCAAGGGGCGGCTAGCGGGGCCCAGGAGACCCAGTACTTC
TRBJ1-1,.,TRBV6-5,TRBD1,CASSYTKQGANTEAFF,TGTGCCAGCAGTTACACTAAACAGGGGGCAAACACTGAAGCTTTCTTT
TRBJ1-2,.,TRBV20-1,.,CGTYGGYTF,TGCGGTACCTACGGCGGCTACACCTTC
TRBJ1-1,many,TRBV30,TRBD1,CAWGDRGTEAFF,TGTGCCTGGGGGGACAGGGGAACTGAAGCTTTCTTT
TRBJ2-7,few,TRBV4-1,TRBD1,CASSHDRGNYEQYF,TGCGCCAGCAGCCATGACAGGGGTAACTACGAGCAGTACTTC
TRBJ2-5,many,TRBV7-6,.,CASSLAMLQGAETQYF,TGTGCCAGCAGCTTAGCAATGTTGCAGGGTGCAGAGACCCAGTACTTC
TRBJ1-2,many,TRBV24-1,.,CATSDPFLEGRDGYTF,TGTGCCACCAGTGACCCCTTCTTGGAAGGGCGAGATGGCTACACCTTC
TRBJ2-7,many,TRBV11-2,TRBD1,CASSFGTGDDEQYF,TGTGCCAGCAGCTTCGGGACAGGGGACGACGAGCAGTACTTC
TRBJ2-7,.,TRBV12-3/TRBV12-4,TRBD1,CASSSDRTGDSYEQYF,TGTGCCAGCAGTTCCGATCGGACAGGAGATTCCTACGAGCAGTACTTC
TRBJ2-7,few,TRBV5-1,.,CASSFSMGSYEQYF,TGCGCCAGCAGCTTCTCGATGGGGTCCTACGAGCAGTACTTC
TRBJ1-1,.,TRBV10-3,.,CAISESEDTEAFF,TGTGCCATCAGTGAGTCGGAGGACACTGAAGCTTTCTTT